Shown below are 12 T cell receptor beta chains from a single sample sequenced in a study of blood T cell repertoires in COVID-19. Using immunoSEQ multiplex PCR, the repertoire was profiled, and TCRdb retains in-frame clones only, with some absent. The table lists 300,000 or so clones, roughly 90% of them singletons. The sample was peripheral blood. These receptors were taken from a woman aged 25-40 years with COVID-19, enrolled during active disease.

The V and J genes are TRBV2 and TRBJ2-3; TRBD2 agrees at 8 bases. The germline CDR1 and CDR2 sequences are SNHLY and FYNNEI. The CDR3 runs to 17 residues. Germline trimming cut 2 bases from V and 4 bases from J; bases unmatched to any gene: 11. The CDR3 region is CASSESASGSGADTQYF. For the CDR3, the DNA is TGTGCCAGCAGTGAAAGCGCGAGCGGGAGTGGGGCAGATACGCAGTATTTT.

This clone appeared a few times. The chain uses TRBV30 and TRBJ1-4, with 9 bases matching TRBD1. From germline, CDR1 is GTSNPN and CDR2 SVGIG (reference sequence). V lost 5 bases, J lost 7 bases, and 8 bases stayed unmatched. The CDR3 covers 14 residues. For the CDR3, the DNA is TGTGCCTGGCGTACAGGGGGCTTGAGTGAAAAACTGTTTTTT. This sequence encodes CAWRTGGLSEKLFF.

This clone appeared a single time. The chain uses TRBV4-1 and TRBJ1-1; D is uncertain. Looked up from germline, CDR1 is MGHRA and CDR2 is YSYEKL. The CDR3 contains 16 residues. V was shortened by 0 bases and J by 3 bases, with 14 bases between the two germline ends. Written as DNA, the CDR3 is TGCGCCAGCAGCCAAGAAGCCTCGGCAGGATACACTGAAGCTTTCTTT. It yields the protein CASSQEASAGYTEAFF.

J is TRBJ1-2 and V is TRBV7-9, with 7 positions matching TRBD1. The V gene's germline CDR1 is SEHNR and CDR2 FQNEAQ (reference sequence). With 3 bases clipped from V and 6 bases from J, the junction kept 4 bases outside the gene matches. This CDR3 spans 13 amino acids. In DNA form, the CDR3 reads TGTGCCAGCAGCTTCACCGGGACAGATGGCTACACCTTC. It is translated as CASSFTGTDGYTF.

The chain carries TRBV6-5 and TRBJ2-7, with 9 bases identical to TRBD1. With 2 bases clipped from V and 4 bases from J, the junction kept 6 bases outside the gene matches. The CDR3 runs to 15 residues. Germline V gives CDR1 MNHEY, CDR2 SVGAGI. The CDR3 sequence is CASSYRSGTGYEQYF. CDR3 DNA: TGTGCCAGCAGTTACCGGTCCGGGACAGGGTACGAGCAGTACTTC.

This chain joins TRBV30 and TRBJ2-3, with a possible D match to TRBD1 (6 bases). CDR1 is GTSNPN and CDR2 is SVGIG in the germline V gene (reference sequence). The CDR3 length is 15 residues. V was cut by 4 bases and J by 5 bases, with 19 bases left in between. The CDR3 nucleotides read TGTGCCTGGAATACCGGGACACCCGCGGGAGATACGCAGTATTTT. Translation: CAWNTGTPAGDTQYF. The whole variable domain, filled in from reference TRBV30 and TRBJ2-3, reads SQTIHQWPATLVQPVGSPLSLECTVEGTSNPNLYWYRQAAGRGLQLLFYSVGIGQISSEVPQNLSASRPQDRQFILSSKKLLLSDSGFYLCAWNTGTPAGDTQYFGPGTRLTVL.

This chain links TRBV11-2 with TRBJ2-5; D is perhaps TRBD2 (6 bases). Deletions cut 1 base from V and 5 bases from J, with 14 bases between. The length of the CDR3 is 15 residues. Germline V lookup: CDR1 SGHAT, CDR2 FQNNGV. CDR3 nucleotides: TGTGCCAGCAGCTTAGCCAGAATGGGGGGTGAGACCCAGTACTTC. It is translated as CASSLARMGGETQYF.

This clone was detected only once. The chain combines TRBV19 with TRBJ2-1, with D perhaps TRBD1 (5 bases). The length of the CDR3 is 15 residues. V was clipped by 1 base and J by 4 bases, with 11 bases between them. CDR1 is LNHDA and CDR2 is SQIVND in the germline V gene (reference sequence). CDR3 sequence reads: CASSIASPGYNEQFF. The CDR3, as DNA: TGTGCCAGTAGTATAGCCAGCCCAGGGTACAATGAGCAGTTCTTC.

The rearrangement uses TRBV6-5 and TRBJ1-5, with a tentative D call TRBD1 (6 bases). V was shortened by 10 bases and J by 5 bases, with 18 bases between the two germline ends. Germline V CDR1 and CDR2: MNHEY, SVGAGI. CDR3 length equals 14 residues. The DNA for the CDR3 is TGTGCCATCACCGGGACATCTATCCATCAGCCCCAGCATTTT. Its protein product is CAITGTSIHQPQHF.

This rearrangement joins TRBV27 to TRBJ2-1; 16 bases fit TRBD2. Germline CDR1 reads MNHEY; CDR2 reads SMNVEV (reference sequence). There are 17 residues in the CDR3. V lost 5 bases, J lost 2 bases, and 3 bases stayed unmatched. The CDR3 region has the DNA TGTGCCAGCAGTGTGGGACTAGCGGGAGGGACCTACAATGAGCAGTTCTTC. It translates to CASSVGLAGGTYNEQFF.

V gene TRBV19 combines with J gene TRBJ1-5; 7 bases align to TRBD1. Germline assignment: CDR1 LNHDA and CDR2 SQIVND (reference sequence). The CDR3 sequence is 15 residues long. The J segment lost 1 base and the V segment lost 8 bases, leaving 8 bases of the junction unmatched. The CDR3 protein is CASSGGKMSNQPQHF. The CDR3 DNA sequence: TGTGCCAGTTCAGGGGGGAAGATGAGCAATCAGCCCCAGCATTTT.

The chain recombines TRBV28 with TRBJ2-7, with TRBD1 matching over 7 bases. CDR1 is MDHEN and CDR2 is SYDVKM in the germline V gene. CDR3 length: 14 amino acids. V lost 6 bases and J lost 4; bases outside the gene matches: 9. This CDR3 reads CASSSGQVPYEQYF. CDR3 in DNA: TGTGCCAGCAGCAGTGGACAGGTGCCATACGAGCAGTACTTC.